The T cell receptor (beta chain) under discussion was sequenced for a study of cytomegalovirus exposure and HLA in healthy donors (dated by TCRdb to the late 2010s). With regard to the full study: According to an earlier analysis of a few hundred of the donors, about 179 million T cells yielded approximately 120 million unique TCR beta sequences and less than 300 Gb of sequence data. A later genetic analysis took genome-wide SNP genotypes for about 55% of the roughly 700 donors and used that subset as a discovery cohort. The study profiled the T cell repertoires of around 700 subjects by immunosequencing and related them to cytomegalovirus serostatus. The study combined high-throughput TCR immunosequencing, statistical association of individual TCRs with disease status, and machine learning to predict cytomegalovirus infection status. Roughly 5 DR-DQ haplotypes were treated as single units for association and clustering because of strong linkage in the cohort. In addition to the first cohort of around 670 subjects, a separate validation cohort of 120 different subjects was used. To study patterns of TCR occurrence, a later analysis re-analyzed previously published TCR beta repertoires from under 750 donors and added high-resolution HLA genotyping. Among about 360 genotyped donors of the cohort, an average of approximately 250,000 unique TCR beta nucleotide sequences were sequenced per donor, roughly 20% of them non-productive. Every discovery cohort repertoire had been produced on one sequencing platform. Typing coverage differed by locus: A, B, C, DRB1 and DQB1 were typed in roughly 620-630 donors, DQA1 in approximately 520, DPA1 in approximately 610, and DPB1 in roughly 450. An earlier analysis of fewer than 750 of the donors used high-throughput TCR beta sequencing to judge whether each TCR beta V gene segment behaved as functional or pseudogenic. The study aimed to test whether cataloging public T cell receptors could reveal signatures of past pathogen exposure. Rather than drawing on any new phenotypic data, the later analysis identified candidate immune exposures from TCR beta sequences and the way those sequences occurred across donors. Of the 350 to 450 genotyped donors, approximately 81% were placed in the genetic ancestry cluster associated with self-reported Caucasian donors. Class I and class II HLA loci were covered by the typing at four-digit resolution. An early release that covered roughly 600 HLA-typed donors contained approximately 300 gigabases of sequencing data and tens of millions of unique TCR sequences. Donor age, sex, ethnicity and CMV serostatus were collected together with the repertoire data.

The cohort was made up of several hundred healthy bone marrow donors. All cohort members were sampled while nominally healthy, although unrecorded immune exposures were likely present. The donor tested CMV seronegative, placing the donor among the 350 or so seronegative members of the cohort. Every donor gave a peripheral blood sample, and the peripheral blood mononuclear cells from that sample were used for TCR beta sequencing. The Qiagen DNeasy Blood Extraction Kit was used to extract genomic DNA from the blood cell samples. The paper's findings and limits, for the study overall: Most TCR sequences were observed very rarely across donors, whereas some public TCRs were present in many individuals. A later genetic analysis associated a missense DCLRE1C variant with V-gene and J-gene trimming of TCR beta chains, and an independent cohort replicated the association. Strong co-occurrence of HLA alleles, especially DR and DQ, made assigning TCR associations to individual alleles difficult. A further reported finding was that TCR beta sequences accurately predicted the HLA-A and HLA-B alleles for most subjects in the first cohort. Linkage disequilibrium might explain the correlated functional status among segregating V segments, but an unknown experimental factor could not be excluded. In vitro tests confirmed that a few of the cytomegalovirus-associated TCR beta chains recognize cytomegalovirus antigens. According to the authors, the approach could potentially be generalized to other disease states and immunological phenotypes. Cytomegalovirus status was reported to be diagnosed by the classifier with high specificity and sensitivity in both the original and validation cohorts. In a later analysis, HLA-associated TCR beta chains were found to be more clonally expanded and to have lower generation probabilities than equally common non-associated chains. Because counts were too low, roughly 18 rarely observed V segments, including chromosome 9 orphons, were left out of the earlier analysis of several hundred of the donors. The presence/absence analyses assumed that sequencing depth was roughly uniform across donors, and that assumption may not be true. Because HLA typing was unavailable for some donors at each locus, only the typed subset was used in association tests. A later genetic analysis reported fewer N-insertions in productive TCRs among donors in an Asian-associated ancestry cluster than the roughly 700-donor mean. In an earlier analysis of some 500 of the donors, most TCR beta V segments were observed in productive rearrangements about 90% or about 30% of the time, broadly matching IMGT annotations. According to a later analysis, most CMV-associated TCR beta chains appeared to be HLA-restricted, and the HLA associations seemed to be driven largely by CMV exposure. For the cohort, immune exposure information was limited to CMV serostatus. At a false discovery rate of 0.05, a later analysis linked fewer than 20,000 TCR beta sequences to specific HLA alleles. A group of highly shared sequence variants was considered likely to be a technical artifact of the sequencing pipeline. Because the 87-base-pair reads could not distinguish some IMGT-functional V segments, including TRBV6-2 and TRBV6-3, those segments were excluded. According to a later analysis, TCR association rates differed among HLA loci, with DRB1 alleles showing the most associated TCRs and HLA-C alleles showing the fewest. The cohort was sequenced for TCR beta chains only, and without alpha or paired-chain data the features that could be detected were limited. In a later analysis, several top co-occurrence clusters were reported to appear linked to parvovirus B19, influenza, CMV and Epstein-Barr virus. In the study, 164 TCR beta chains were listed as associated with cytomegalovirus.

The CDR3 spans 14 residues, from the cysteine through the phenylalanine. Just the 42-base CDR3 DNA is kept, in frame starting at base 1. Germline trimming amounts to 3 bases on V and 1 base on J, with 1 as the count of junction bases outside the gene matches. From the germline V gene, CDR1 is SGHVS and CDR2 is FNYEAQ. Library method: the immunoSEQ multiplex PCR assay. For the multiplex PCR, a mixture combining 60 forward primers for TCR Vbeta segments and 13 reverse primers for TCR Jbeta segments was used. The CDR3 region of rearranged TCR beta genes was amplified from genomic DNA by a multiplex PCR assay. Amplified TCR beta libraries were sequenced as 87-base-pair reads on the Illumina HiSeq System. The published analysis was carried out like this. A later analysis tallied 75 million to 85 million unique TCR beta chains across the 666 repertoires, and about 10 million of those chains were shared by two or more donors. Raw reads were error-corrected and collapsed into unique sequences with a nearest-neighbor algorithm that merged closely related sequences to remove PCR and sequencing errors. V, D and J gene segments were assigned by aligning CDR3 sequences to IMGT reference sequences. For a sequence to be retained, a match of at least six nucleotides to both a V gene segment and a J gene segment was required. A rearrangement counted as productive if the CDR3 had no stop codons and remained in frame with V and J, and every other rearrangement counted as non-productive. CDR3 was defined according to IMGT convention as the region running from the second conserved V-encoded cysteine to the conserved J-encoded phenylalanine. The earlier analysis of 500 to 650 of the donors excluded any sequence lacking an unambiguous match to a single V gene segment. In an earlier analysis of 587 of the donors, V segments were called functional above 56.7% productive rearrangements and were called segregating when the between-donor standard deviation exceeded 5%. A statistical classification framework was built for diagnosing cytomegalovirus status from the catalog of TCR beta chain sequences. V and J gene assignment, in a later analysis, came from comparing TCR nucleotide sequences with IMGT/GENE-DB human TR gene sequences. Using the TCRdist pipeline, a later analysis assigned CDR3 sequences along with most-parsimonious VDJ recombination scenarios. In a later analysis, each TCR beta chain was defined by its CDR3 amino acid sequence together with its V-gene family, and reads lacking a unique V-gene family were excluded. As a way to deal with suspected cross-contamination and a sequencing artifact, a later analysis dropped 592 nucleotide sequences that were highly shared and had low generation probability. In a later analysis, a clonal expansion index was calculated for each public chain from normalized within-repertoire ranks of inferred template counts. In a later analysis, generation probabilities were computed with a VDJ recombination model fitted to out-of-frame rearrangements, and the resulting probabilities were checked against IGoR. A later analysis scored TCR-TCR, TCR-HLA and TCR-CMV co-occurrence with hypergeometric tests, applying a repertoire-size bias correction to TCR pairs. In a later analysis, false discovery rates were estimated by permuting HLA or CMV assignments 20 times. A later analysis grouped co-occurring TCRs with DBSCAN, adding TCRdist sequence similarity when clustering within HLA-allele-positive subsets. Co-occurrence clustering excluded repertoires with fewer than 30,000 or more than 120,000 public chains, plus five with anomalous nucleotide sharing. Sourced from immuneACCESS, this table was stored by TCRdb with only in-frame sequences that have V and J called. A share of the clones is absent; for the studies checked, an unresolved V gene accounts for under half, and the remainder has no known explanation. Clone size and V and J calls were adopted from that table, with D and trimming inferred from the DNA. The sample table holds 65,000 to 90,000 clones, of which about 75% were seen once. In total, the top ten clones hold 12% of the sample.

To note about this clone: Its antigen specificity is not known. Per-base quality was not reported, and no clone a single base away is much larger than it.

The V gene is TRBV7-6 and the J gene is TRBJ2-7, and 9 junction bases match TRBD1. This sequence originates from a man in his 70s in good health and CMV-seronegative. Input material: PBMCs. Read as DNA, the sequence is TGTGCCAGCAGCTTCGGGACAGGGTCCTACGAGCAGTACTTC. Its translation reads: CASSFGTGSYEQYF. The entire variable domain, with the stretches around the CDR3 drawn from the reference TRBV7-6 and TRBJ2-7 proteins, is GAGVSQSPRYKVTKRGQDVALRCDPISGHVSLYWYRQALGQGPEFLTYFNYEAQQDKSGLPNDRFSAERPEGSISTLTIQRTEQRDSAMYRCASSFGTGSYEQYFGPGTRLTVT.